The T cell receptor beta chain under discussion was sequenced for a study of Ad26.COV2.S vaccination and SARS-CoV-2 variants. On this clone itself: The antigen remains unidentified.

Germline lookup yields CDR1 MNHNS and CDR2 SASEGT. The CDR3 is made up of 16 amino acids. The ends were cut back, 4 bases at V and 0 bases at J, with 13 bases in the middle. Measured with immunoSEQ multiplex PCR; TCRdb has only the in-frame clones, and not every one. The sample includes about 180,000 clones, 87% seen only once; the top ten take 5.9%. Study-level points and caveats: Breadth measured for non-spike TCRs was similar across vaccine and placebo recipients. Spike-specific TCR breadth was greater in vaccine than placebo recipients.

This receptor was identified in a human donor who had recovered from COVID-19. This chain joins TRBV6-1 and TRBJ1-3, with a weak D call TRBD1 (6 bases). Sequencing was performed on peripheral blood, taken after recovery from COVID-19. This CDR3 is CASSAAQGGSGNTIYF. CDR3 sequence (DNA): TGTGCCAGCAGTGCGGCACAGGGTGGCTCTGGAAACACCATATATTTT.